This is a list of T cell receptor beta chains from one sample in a study of shared clonotypes between healthy human individuals. The protocol was immunoSEQ multiplex PCR, while the TCRdb copy is restricted to in-frame clones and leaves out a portion. The table records about 2.1 million clones, around 93% of them present only once. The sample consisted of naive CD8+ T cells from PBMCs. Receptors originate from a man aged 18 to 30 in good health. Some clones in this sample may be carry-over from other donors' samples. CDR3s include the opening cysteine and the closing phenylalanine or tryptophan. A D gene is named only where the DNA matches it firmly. Clone size is stated in some rows and not others, as once, few, many or a class when expanded.

V	D	J	size	CDR3	DNA
TRBV7-6	-	TRBJ2-3	once	CASSLAVVSADTQYF	TGTGCCAGCAGCTTAGCAGTAGTAAGTGCAGATACGCAGTATTTT
TRBV9	-	TRBJ1-2	-	CASSVLTQPNYGYTF	TGTGCCAGCAGCGTATTAACCCAGCCTAACTATGGCTACACCTTC
TRBV28	TRBD1	TRBJ1-5	-	CASSRQGNQPQHF	TGTGCCAGCAGTCGACAGGGGAATCAGCCCCAGCATTTT
TRBV7-3	-	TRBJ1-1	few	CASSRLPGEGGEAFF	TGTGCCAGCAGTCGACTCCCCGGGGAGGGTGGCGAAGCTTTCTTT
TRBV25-1	-	TRBJ1-6	-	CASSGTDSSPLHF	TGTGCCAGCAGTGGAACGGACAGTTCACCCCTCCACTTT
TRBV7-2	TRBD2	TRBJ2-1	-	CASSLVSSGYNEQFF	TGTGCCAGCAGCTTAGTCTCTAGCGGCTACAATGAGCAGTTCTTC
TRBV7-9	TRBD2	TRBJ2-3	once	CASSLWAGGTDTQYF	TGTGCCAGCAGCTTATGGGCGGGAGGCACAGATACGCAGTATTTT
TRBV7-3	TRBD2	TRBJ2-7	-	CASSSNPGLAARSPPYEQYF	TGTGCCAGCAGCTCTAATCCGGGACTAGCGGCCCGATCTCCACCCTACGAGCAGTACTTC
TRBV9	TRBD1	TRBJ1-1	once	CASSVGQGDGAFF	TGTGCCAGCAGCGTAGGTCAGGGGGATGGGGCTTTCTTT
TRBV6-6	-	TRBJ2-7	-	CASSSPPGGHEQYF	TGTGCCAGCAGTTCCCCCCCCGGGGGGCACGAGCAGTACTTC
TRBV2	-	TRBJ2-1	-	CASSEKPGQGNEQFF	TGTGCCAGCAGTGAAAAGCCCGGCCAGGGAAATGAGCAGTTCTTC
TRBV14	TRBD2	TRBJ2-1	-	CASSLYAGLAYNEQFF	TGTGCCAGCAGCCTTTACGCGGGACTAGCCTACAATGAGCAGTTCTTC
TRBV7-2	-	TRBJ2-1	-	CASSFPGNEQFF	TGTGCCAGCAGCTTTCCGGGGAATGAGCAGTTCTTC
TRBV27	TRBD1	TRBJ2-7	-	CASSLIVGNRGHEQYF	TGTGCCAGCAGTTTGATCGTAGGGAACAGGGGCCACGAGCAGTACTTC
TRBV5-1	-	TRBJ2-3	-	CASSLDRLGDDTQYF	TGCGCCAGCAGCTTGGACCGGCTCGGAGACGATACGCAGTATTTT
TRBV19	TRBD1	TRBJ2-2	-	CASTPSGTVNTGELFF	TGTGCCAGTACCCCCTCTGGGACAGTGAACACCGGGGAGCTGTTTTTT
TRBV7-6	-	TRBJ2-7	once	CASSSRATGEQYF	TGTGCCAGCAGCTCACGGGCGACGGGTGAGCAGTACTTC
TRBV9	-	TRBJ1-5	-	CASSPTGVYDNQPQHF	TGTGCCAGCAGCCCAACGGGGGTTTATGACAATCAGCCCCAGCATTTT
TRBV4-1	-	TRBJ1-1	few	CASSQDPNTEAFF	TGCGCCAGCAGCCAAGATCCGAACACTGAAGCTTTCTTT
TRBV28	-	TRBJ1-2	-	CASSPILINYGYTF	TGTGCCAGCAGCCCCATTTTGATTAACTATGGCTACACCTTC